The clone carrying this TCR beta chain was detected many times. The source of the sample is a study of beta chain features in type 1 diabetes. What was sequenced were expressed TCRB transcripts, since all of the isolated RNA had been reverse transcribed. Method: immunoSEQ multiplex PCR; TCRdb's copy keeps in-frame clones and lacks some. This table has around 300,000 clones, 8% appearing once. The CDR3 totals 13 residues. Trimming removed 4 bases at V and 3 bases at J, with 4 bases between. The germline V gene encodes CDR1 MDHEN and CDR2 SYDVKM. The clonotype originates from a woman between 18 and 29 years old in good health. The genes are TRBV28 and TRBJ2-6; D remains ambiguous. The material sequenced was central memory CD4+ T cells from blood. CDR3 residues: CASSSGGANVLTF. The DNA of the CDR3 is TGTGCCAGCAGTTCAGGTGGGGCCAACGTCCTGACTTTC.